The T cell receptor beta chain described here comes from a study of cytotoxic CD8 clonotypes in ibrutinib-treated CLL. Background on the study: Among the patients, roughly ten presented as relapsed/refractory and about 15 as treatment-naive; 17 to 18 showed unmutated IGHV. Productive templates averaged 255,043 per sample, and productive rearrangements 90,000 to 95,000.

Sequenced by immunoSEQ multiplex PCR; TCRdb stores in-frame clones only, minus some. The sample lists about 160,000 clones; less than 85% were seen once. CDR1 is SEHNR, CDR2 FQNEAQ, per germline (reference sequence). Trimming shortened V by 4 bases and J by 6 bases, and 16 bases separated the two germline ends. The CDR3 loop spans 14 amino acids. The clonotype originates from a human donor with chronic lymphocytic leukemia. Sequenced here: PBMCs, sampled after 24 months of ibrutinib treatment. The chain couples TRBV7-9 to TRBJ2-7, with D perhaps matching TRBD1 (6 bases). The CDR3 spells CASSSQGTHTEQYF. The CDR3 bases are TGTGCCAGCAGCTCGCAGGGGACCCATACCGAGCAGTACTTC.